This TCR beta chain is drawn from a study of cytomegalovirus exposure and HLA in healthy donors. Study-wide results and caveats: Reports described diagnosis of cytomegalovirus status by the classifier as highly specific and sensitive. It was about 150 TCR beta chains that were listed as cytomegalovirus-associated. The productive fraction for most TCR beta V segments was about 90% or about 30% in an earlier analysis. Relative to the roughly 690-donor mean, N-insertions were reportedly fewer in an Asian-associated ancestry cluster in a later analysis.

Amplification used 60 Vbeta primers and 13 Jbeta primers. Assay used: immunoSEQ multiplex PCR; TCRdb lists only in-frame clones, some missing. This sample lists 75,000 to 80,000 clones; its ten largest clones have 3.5% to 4%. With respect to this clone: The antigen remains unidentified. The germline gene is not matched at one end of the junction; a read error may be the cause.

Germline loops: CDR1 SGHRS, CDR2 YFSETQ. The CDR3 spans 12 residues. The TCR comes from a young man in good health and CMV-seropositive. This chain uses TRBV5-1 with TRBJ1-2; D unclear. Sequenced input: PBMCs. The CDR3 bases are TGCGCCAGCAGATTGGATAGAGATGGCTACACCTTC. Its protein is CASRLDRDGYTF.